These T cell receptor beta chains were read from a single sample in a study of T-cell memory formation after mild COVID-19. TCRdb reprocessed the 5' RACE reads with MiXCR, giving one entry per CDR3 protein. The repertoire has hundreds of thousands of distinct CDR3 sequences, about 20% of them found once; the top ten carry about 8.8%. The sample comprised PBMCs or a T cell subset sorted from them (not recorded which). The receptors here all came from an adult woman who had mild COVID-19 (a few samples of this study predate the infection). Cell type and time point are not known. CDR3s include the opening cysteine and the closing phenylalanine or tryptophan. D genes are given only for firm matches. Rows may omit the clone size; those that give it use once, few, many or a size class.

j_call v_call d_call clone_size cdr3_aa cdr3_nt
TRBJ2-1 TRBV4-2 TRBD2 few CASSRTGTSGILDNEQFF TGTGCCAGCAGCCGCACCGGGACTAGCGGGATTCTGGACAATGAGCAGTTCTTC
TRBJ1-5 TRBV4-1 . few CASSLSVGNQPQHF TGCGCCAGCAGCCTCAGCGTTGGCAATCAGCCCCAGCATTTT
TRBJ2-7 TRBV6-2/TRBV6-3 TRBD1 few CASRRGQGIHEQYF TGTGCCAGCCGCCGTGGACAGGGGATCCACGAGCAGTACTTC
TRBJ2-2 TRBV13 . . CASSLGLSAGELFF TGTGCCAGCAGCTTAGGCCTCAGTGCCGGGGAGCTGTTTTTT
TRBJ1-5 TRBV6-6 . . CASSYSMWRKGNQPQHF TGTGCCAGCAGTTACTCGATGTGGAGGAAAGGGAATCAGCCCCAGCATTTT
TRBJ2-7 TRBV27 . . CASSLSTGRSYEQYF TGTGCCAGCAGTTTAAGTACAGGGCGGTCCTACGAGCAGTACTTC
TRBJ2-7 TRBV28 TRBD2 few CASGETSSRSYEQYF TGTGCCAGCGGTGAGACTAGCTCTCGCTCCTACGAGCAGTACTTC
TRBJ1-1 TRBV7-9 TRBD1 few CASSRTGGYTEAFF TGTGCCAGCAGCCGGACAGGGGGCTACACTGAAGCTTTCTTT
TRBJ1-1 TRBV4-1 . many CASSGGGTEAFF TGCGCCAGCAGCGGGGGGGGCACTGAAGCTTTCTTT
TRBJ2-7 TRBV19 . . CASSPEGLPEQYF TGTGCCAGTAGCCCCGAAGGGCTCCCCGAGCAGTACTTC
TRBJ1-4 TRBV20-1 TRBD1 few CSARDRGLNEKLFF TGCAGTGCTAGAGACAGGGGGCTGAATGAAAAACTGTTTTTT
TRBJ2-2 TRBV18 TRBD1 few CASSPPYPLRTGTTGELFF TGTGCCAGCTCACCACCGTACCCCCTCCGGACAGGGACCACCGGGGAGCTGTTTTTT
TRBJ2-1 TRBV20-1 TRBD1 . CSATPGQYNEQFF TGCAGTGCTACCCCGGGACAGTACAATGAGCAGTTCTTC
TRBJ2-2 TRBV7-9 TRBD2 once CASTPRGGRALNTGELFF TGTGCCAGCACCCCGCGGGGCGGGAGGGCCCTCAACACCGGGGAGCTGTTTTTT
TRBJ2-1 TRBV15 . . CATSRDLRSAKF TGTGCCACCAGCAGAGATCTAAGGTCGGCGAAATTC
TRBJ2-3 TRBV7-9 TRBD1 many CASSTVTGVDTQYF TGTGCCAGCAGCACCGTGACAGGGGTAGATACGCAGTATTTT
TRBJ1-1 TRBV29-1 TRBD1 . CSVESGTGIEAFF TGCAGCGTTGAGAGCGGGACAGGAATTGAAGCTTTCTTT
TRBJ1-2 TRBV6-1 TRBD1 few CASSEARTGVIGAYGYTF TGTGCCAGCAGTGAAGCTAGGACAGGGGTCATCGGTGCCTATGGCTACACCTTC
TRBJ2-5 TRBV7-3 . once CASSSPDREQETQYF TGTGCCAGCAGCTCGCCGGACAGAGAGCAAGAGACCCAGTACTTC
TRBJ1-5 TRBV2 TRBD1 . CASSERPQTGSQPQHF TGTGCCAGCAGTGAGAGACCCCAGACAGGGTCTCAGCCCCAGCATTTT
TRBJ1-1 TRBV21-1 . few CASSKEQGNRTEAFF TGTGCCAGCAGCAAAGAACAGGGTAATCGCACTGAAGCTTTCTTT
TRBJ1-5 TRBV15 . . CATSRDEADNQPQHF TGTGCCACCAGCAGAGATGAGGCAGATAATCAGCCCCAGCATTTT
TRBJ2-1 TRBV6-2/TRBV6-3 . . CASSGTGGNEQFF TGTGCCAGCAGTGGGACTGGGGGCAATGAGCAGTTCTTC
TRBJ1-6 TRBV19 . few CASSRWNSPLHF TGTGCCAGTAGTCGGTGGAATTCACCCCTCCACTTT
TRBJ2-1 TRBV6-2/TRBV6-3 . . CATYPEGWGNEQFF TGTGCCACTTACCCGGAGGGTTGGGGAAATGAGCAGTTCTTC
TRBJ1-1 TRBV5-1 . few CASSGRVGAEAFF TGCGCCAGCAGCGGGCGGGTGGGTGCTGAAGCTTTCTTT
TRBJ1-2 TRBV5-4 TRBD1 . CASVEGQAKGYGYTF TGTGCCAGCGTTGAGGGACAGGCCAAAGGCTATGGCTACACCTTC
TRBJ2-3 TRBV20-1 TRBD1 . CSATGTGRTDTQYF TGCAGTGCAACCGGGACAGGTCGCACAGATACGCAGTATTTT
TRBJ1-2 TRBV3-1 . . CASSQGTGYTF TGTGCCAGCAGCCAAGGGACTGGCTACACCTTC
TRBJ2-7 TRBV12-3/TRBV12-4 . few CASSFSPLRSSYEQYF TGTGCCAGCAGTTTCTCGCCTTTGAGGAGCTCCTACGAGCAGTACTTC
TRBJ2-3 TRBV12-3/TRBV12-4 . . CASSFSHTDTQYF TGTGCCAGCAGTTTTTCCCACACAGATACGCAGTATTTT
TRBJ2-1 TRBV5-1 . few CASSLGRGINNEQFF TGCGCCAGCAGCTTGGGAAGGGGCATAAACAATGAGCAGTTCTTC
TRBJ2-2 TRBV15 TRBD2 . CATRASGIVWNTGELFF TGTGCCACCAGAGCTAGCGGGATCGTCTGGAACACCGGGGAGCTGTTTTTT
TRBJ1-3 TRBV6-5 . . CASRFTGDSGNTIYF TGTGCCAGCAGATTCACTGGGGACTCTGGAAACACCATATATTTT
TRBJ2-7 TRBV7-2 . . CASSPRGKAYEQYF TGTGCCAGCAGCCCCAGGGGTAAGGCCTACGAGCAGTACTTC
TRBJ2-3 TRBV12-3/TRBV12-4 TRBD1 few CASSPQGTQGDTQYF TGTGCCAGCAGTCCACAGGGGACGCAGGGGGATACGCAGTATTTT
TRBJ1-1 TRBV12-3/TRBV12-4 . few CASSPGAGEAFF TGTGCCAGCAGCCCTGGAGCCGGTGAAGCTTTCTTT
TRBJ1-6 TRBV7-3 . . CASSLTGVSPLHF TGTGCCAGCAGCTTAACGGGTGTATCACCCCTCCACTTT
TRBJ1-2 TRBV28 . many CASSFPDRSHYGYTF TGTGCCAGCAGTTTCCCAGACAGAAGTCACTATGGCTACACCTTC